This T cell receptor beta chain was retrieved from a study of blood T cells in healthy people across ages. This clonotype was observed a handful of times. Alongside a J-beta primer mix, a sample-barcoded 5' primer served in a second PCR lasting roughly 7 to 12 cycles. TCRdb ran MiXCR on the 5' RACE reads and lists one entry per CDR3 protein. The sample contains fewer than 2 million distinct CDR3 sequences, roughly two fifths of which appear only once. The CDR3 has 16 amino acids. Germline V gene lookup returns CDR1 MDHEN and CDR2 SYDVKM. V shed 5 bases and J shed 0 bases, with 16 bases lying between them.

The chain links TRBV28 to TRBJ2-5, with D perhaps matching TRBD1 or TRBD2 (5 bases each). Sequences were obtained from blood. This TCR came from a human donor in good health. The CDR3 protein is CASSPSRGPYQETQYF. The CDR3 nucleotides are TGTGCCAGCAGTCCCTCTCGGGGCCCGTACCAAGAGACCCAGTACTTC.